This record looks at one TCR beta chain sequence and its context. Between the trimmed V and J ends, which lost 7 bases and 3 bases, there was a span of 13 bases. Germline CDR1 SGHAT, CDR2 FQNNGV. The CDR3 has 14 residues. Libraries were prepared by immunoSEQ multiplex PCR; TCRdb keeps only in-frame clonotypes and omits some of them. The sample has some 2.3 million clones, roughly 93% seen once. CD4+ cells were split into CD45RA+ naive and CD45RA-negative memory subsets. The data stem from a study of shared clonotypes between healthy human individuals. The source material was naive CD4+ T cells from PBMCs. Indicated subset: CD45RA+ positively selected. The J gene is TRBJ2-1, the V gene TRBV11-2; TRBD1 might be the D (5 bases). The receptor was isolated from a man aged 18 to 30 in good health. Some clones in this sample may be carry-over from other donors' samples. The CDR3: CASIQGPSYNEQFF. Here the CDR3 DNA reads TGTGCCAGCATTCAGGGCCCAAGCTACAATGAGCAGTTCTTC.